Each of the 24 T cell receptor beta chains below was sequenced from the same sample in a study of CD8+ T cells in alopecia areata. Regarding treatment: oral pan-JAK inhibitor, 5-10 mg twice daily. RNA extraction was followed by reverse transcription into cDNA, which acted as the sequencing template. Data came from immunoSEQ multiplex PCR; TCRdb stores just in-frame clones and leaves some out. This repertoire shows about 210,000 clones, approximately 47% found once; its top ten account for roughly 2.6%. The sample in question was CD4+ T cells sorted from blood, obtained around week 37, from a patient treated with tofacitinib. The source of these receptors is a human donor with alopecia areata.

The chain combines TRBV30 with TRBJ1-4; tentatively, D is TRBD1 (5 bases). V was shortened by 0 bases and J by 10 bases, with 15 bases between the two germline ends. The CDR3 extends over 14 amino acids. The V gene's germline CDR1 is GTSNPN and CDR2 SVGIG (reference sequence). This chain's CDR3 is CAWSVPRPQGKLFF. The CDR3 region has the DNA TGTGCCTGGAGTGTTCCACGTCCCCAGGGAAAACTGTTTTTT.

J is TRBJ2-7 and V is TRBV28, with a possible D match to TRBD2 (6 bases). Germline lookup yields CDR1 MDHEN and CDR2 SYDVKM. V lost 6 bases and J lost 3, with 15 bases in between. The CDR3 sequence is 14 residues long. The CDR3: CASRRPGRYYEQYF. The CDR3 DNA follows: TGTGCCAGCAGAAGACCCGGGAGATACTACGAGCAGTACTTC.

The chain carries TRBV10-3 and TRBJ2-5; D not certain. The CDR3 is 13 amino acids. CDR1 ENHRY and CDR2 SYGVKD come from the germline V gene. Trimming took 6 bases from V and 2 from J, leaving 10 bases between them. CDR3 nucleotides: TGTGCCATCAGCCTCGGACGACAAGAGACCCAGTACTTC. Its translation: CAISLGRQETQYF.

The chain has TRBV6-6 and TRBJ2-7; 7 bases match TRBD1. The trim removed 2 bases at V and 6 bases at J, leaving 4 bases unmatched. In germline, CDR1 is MNHNY, CDR2 SVGAGI (reference sequence). This CDR3 has 13 amino acids. DNA for the CDR3: TGTGCCAGCAGTTACCGTCCAGGGGGCGAGCAGTACTTC. Amino acids: CASSYRPGGEQYF.

This clone has more than one count but fewer than ten. The chain recombines TRBV4-2 with TRBJ2-5, with TRBD2 matching 8 bases. V lost 3 bases to trimming and J lost 5 bases; unmatched junction nucleotides: 8. CDR3 size: 15 residues. Germline V gene sequence: CDR1 LGHNA, CDR2 YNFKEQ. The CDR3 loop is CASSQGGGRTETQYF. CDR3 nucleotide sequence: TGTGCCAGCAGCCAGGGCGGCGGGAGGACGGAGACCCAGTACTTC.

This clone has only a few counts. The chain uses TRBV5-4 and TRBJ1-1; 12 positions agree with TRBD1. CDR3 length: 18 residues. CDR1 SGHNT and CDR2 YYREEE come from the germline V gene (reference sequence). The V segment lost 4 bases and the J segment 4 bases; nucleotides outside the gene matches: 14. The CDR3 bases are TGTGCCAGCAGCCCGACTTGGGACAGGGGGCCCCGAGGCACTGAAGCTTTCTTT. Amino acids: CASSPTWDRGPRGTEAFF.

This chain uses TRBV7-3 with TRBJ2-5; D is undetermined. The germline CDR1 and CDR2 sequences are SGHTA and FQGTGA. CDR3 length: 13 amino acids. V shed 5 bases and J shed 4 bases, with 11 bases lying between them. The CDR3 nucleotides read TGTGCCAGCAGCCTATCCTTGACAGAGACCCAGTACTTC. This translates into CASSLSLTETQYF.

This clone is a singleton in its sample. The rearrangement joins TRBV5-6 to TRBJ2-3; D gene uncertain. Germline V lookup: CDR1 SGHDT, CDR2 YYEEEE. Between the trimmed V and J ends, which lost 5 bases and 0 bases, there was a span of 4 bases. The CDR3 has 12 amino acids. For the CDR3, the DNA is TGTGCCAGCAGTTCTAGCACAGATACGCAGTATTTT. This encodes CASSSSTDTQYF.

The CDR3 DNA follows: TGTGCCAGCTCCCCCGGGGCCCTTGGGGAACAGCCCCAGCATTTT. It encodes CASSPGALGEQPQHF. The chain is built from TRBV18 and TRBJ1-5, with D perhaps matching TRBD1 (5 bases). Trimming removed 6 bases at V and 7 bases at J, with 19 bases between. The CDR3 contains 15 residues. Per the germline V gene, CDR1 is KGHSH and CDR2 is LQKENI. Supplemented by reference TRBV18 and TRBJ1-5, the full variable domain reads NAGVMQNPRHLVRRRGQEARLRCSPMKGHSHVYWYRQLPEEGLKFMVYLQKENIIDESGMPKERFSAEFPKEGPSILRIQQVVRGDSAAYFCASSPGALGEQPQHFGDGTRLSIL.

The chain carries TRBV29-1 and TRBJ2-7, with 8 bases that match TRBD1. CDR1 is SQVTM, CDR2 ANQGSEA, per germline. CDR3 size: 16 residues. The V gene end was trimmed by 3 bases and the J gene end by 6 bases; junction bases not matched to a gene: 16. CDR3 in DNA: TGCAGCGTTGATGGCGGGACAGGCAAAGGCCGGGGCGAGCAGTACTTC. The encoded protein is CSVDGGTGKGRGEQYF.

Concerning this clone: The identical CDR3 is also encoded by other nucleotide sequences in the sample. The chain employs TRBV18 and TRBJ2-5; TRBD1 is a possible D gene (6 bases). Germline V gene data show CDR1 as KGHSH and CDR2 as LQKENI. This CDR3 spans 13 amino acids. Trimming took 3 bases from V and 2 from J, leaving 7 bases between them. The DNA of the CDR3 is TGTGCCAGCTCACCCGGACAGCAAGAGACCCAGTACTTC. Translation gives CASSPGQQETQYF.

This chain connects TRBV5-1 to TRBJ2-7, with 13 bases aligning to TRBD2. The V segment lost 3 bases and the J segment 7 bases; nucleotides outside the gene matches: 7. This CDR3 is built from 15 residues. Germline V gene sequence: CDR1 SGHRS, CDR2 YFSETQ. In DNA form, the CDR3 reads TGCGCCAGCAGCTGGGGACTAGCGGGATTAGGAGAGCAGTACTTC. This encodes CASSWGLAGLGEQYF.

This chain uses TRBV5-4 with TRBJ1-2; TRBD1 agrees at 10 bases. CDR3 length equals 14 residues. Germline CDR1 is SGHNT and CDR2 is YYREEE (reference sequence). The V segment lost 3 bases and the J segment 5 bases; nucleotides outside the gene matches: 4. CDR3 region: CASSSGQGRYGYTF. DNA for the CDR3: TGTGCCAGCAGCTCGGGACAGGGGAGGTATGGCTACACCTTC.

Only one count was recorded for this clone. V gene TRBV23-1 combines with J gene TRBJ2-3; TRBD2 aligns across 9 bases. TRBV23-1 is sorted into the ORF group, with uncertain function. With 3 bases clipped from V and 6 bases from J, the junction kept 10 bases outside the gene matches. The CDR3 is 16 amino acids. The CDR3 bases are TGCGCCAGCAGTCAGTGGGTTGCGGGAGGGCCTGATACGCAGTATTTT. Translated: CASSQWVAGGPDTQYF.

This clone appeared once. This sequence joins TRBV7-2 and TRBJ1-4, with 10 positions matching TRBD1. The CDR3 loop spans 14 amino acids. J was trimmed by 10 bases and V by 3 bases; bases with no gene match: 5. The germline gives CDR1 SGHTA, CDR2 FQGNSA. In DNA form, the CDR3 reads TGTGCCAGCAGCTTTGACAGGGGGCTAGGAAAACTGTTTTTT. It is translated as CASSFDRGLGKLFF.

The chain carries TRBV5-1 and TRBJ2-4; perhaps TRBD2 as D (5 bases). Trimming stripped 4 bases from V and 3 bases from J, with 17 bases between. The CDR3 consists of 16 residues. Germline CDR1 reads SGHRS; CDR2 reads YFSETQ. The CDR3 loop reads CASSHRDRGVKNIQYF. The DNA for the CDR3 is TGCGCCAGCAGCCACCGCGATCGGGGAGTCAAAAACATTCAGTACTTC.

This clone was counted between two and nine times. The chain has TRBV9 and TRBJ2-3, with 8 positions matching TRBD1. The CDR3 spans 14 residues. CDR1 and CDR2 from the germline V gene are SGDLS and YYNGEE. Unmatched junction bases numbered 5, after V lost 4 bases and J lost 4 bases. Here the CDR3 reads CASSTRQGSDTQYF. CDR3 coding DNA: TGTGCCAGCAGCACACGACAGGGGTCAGATACGCAGTATTTT.

V gene TRBV4-1 combines with J gene TRBJ2-7, with a tentative D call TRBD2 (5 bases). CDR3 size: 17 residues. Trimming cost V 0 bases and J 4 bases, with 19 bases left between them. Germline CDR1 is MGHRA and CDR2 is YSYEKL. The CDR3 nucleotides are TGCGCCAGCAGCCAAGATCAACTGAGGGCATTGTCTTACGAGCAGTACTTC. This encodes CASSQDQLRALSYEQYF.

V and J are TRBV6-5 and TRBJ2-3; 8 bases are a match to TRBD1. The germline V gene has CDR1 MNHEY and CDR2 SVGAGI. CDR3 length equals 15 residues. The junction had 5 bases not matched to a gene; V was cut back by 2 bases and J by 4 bases. CDR3 DNA: TGTGCCAGCAGTTACCTGGACAGGGTCGCAGATACGCAGTATTTT. It encodes CASSYLDRVADTQYF.

The chain combines TRBV4-1 with TRBJ2-7, with TRBD1 matching 9 bases. This CDR3 spans 15 amino acids. J gave up 7 bases and V 1 base, and 8 bases lay outside the gene matches. Germline CDR1 MGHRA, CDR2 YSYEKL. Written as DNA, the CDR3 is TGCGCCAGCAGCCAAGGGGACAGGGACGCTCGGGAGCAGTACTTC. This translates into CASSQGDRDAREQYF.

This chain uses TRBV28 with TRBJ2-7; D could derive from TRBD1 or TRBD2 (5 bases each). The CDR3 sequence is 14 residues long. From germline, CDR1 is MDHEN and CDR2 SYDVKM. Trimming took off 5 bases at V and 1 base at J, with 12 bases between the two ends. The CDR3 coding sequence is TGTGCCAGCAGTGGGAGTCAGGGATCCTACGAGCAGTACTTC. It encodes CASSGSQGSYEQYF.

This clone has just a few counts. Here the CDR3 DNA reads TGCGCCAGCAGGGCAAATAGGGACAGCGAAAAACTGTTTTTT. Protein product: CASRANRDSEKLFF. V gene TRBV23-1 combines with J gene TRBJ1-4, with 7 bases fitting TRBD1. TRBV23-1 is filed as an ORF, its function uncertain. The CDR3 contains 14 residues. Germline trimming cut 6 bases from V and 8 bases from J; bases unmatched to any gene: 9.

The chain joins TRBV27 to TRBJ2-6; D uncertain. The ends were cut back, 3 bases at V and 2 bases at J, with 11 bases in the middle. In germline, CDR1 is MNHEY, CDR2 SMNVEV (reference sequence). This CDR3 contains 16 residues. DNA for the CDR3: TGTGCCAGCAGTTTCGAGGCAGGCGCTGGGGCCAACGTCCTGACTTTC. Translated, it gives CASSFEAGAGANVLTF.

V is TRBV10-3 and J is TRBJ2-3; 13 bases are shared with TRBD2. Germline CDR1 and CDR2: ENHRY and SYGVKD. The CDR3 length is 18 residues. V lost 8 bases and J lost 8; bases outside the gene matches: 19. The CDR3 DNA is TGTGCCATCGGGCCCGGGACTAGCGGGATCACGCCCATCGGTACGCAGTATTTT. Its translation is CAIGPGTSGITPIGTQYF.